One T cell receptor beta chain is described in this entry. Its cognate antigen is unknown. The read gets to within 3 residues of the CDR3 end, and the germline J gene fills in the rest. Clones were sequenced by immunoSEQ multiplex PCR, and TCRdb holds only the in-frame ones, with some missing. The sample table sets out roughly 32,000 clones. Deletions cut 3 bases from V and 3 bases from J, with 7 bases between. Germline CDR1 is SEHNR and CDR2 is FQNEAQ (reference sequence). CDR3 length: 13 residues. The data derive from a study of T cells in women clearing cervical HPV infection. Study overall: Blood came at first lesion visit for cases, post-clearance for controls. Only a few women had HLA typing results available.

Study-level results: TRBV6-7 abundance was lower in cases than controls (around 0.1% versus 0.15%). CIN3+ cases had significantly higher TCR richness than controls; evenness did not differ.

What was sequenced was blood buffy coat. The chain carries TRBV7-9 and TRBJ2-3; weak D call: TRBD2 (6 bases). The sequence came from a woman between 18 and 69 years old with a cervical HPV16 infection that either progressed to CIN3+ or cleared (not recorded which). CDR3 region: CASSFRGTDTQYF. CDR3 DNA, as far as it was read: TGTGCCAGCAGCTTCCGGGGGACAGATACG.